Below are 12 T cell receptor beta chains sequenced from a single sample in a study of cytomegalovirus exposure and HLA in healthy donors. TCRdb's table, derived via immunoSEQ multiplex PCR, lists solely in-frame clones and lacks some. The table includes about 110,000 clones, over 75% detected once. The material sequenced was PBMCs. The receptors come from a woman younger than 35 in good health and CMV-seronegative.

The chain has TRBV15 and TRBJ2-3, with 9 bases that match TRBD2. Trimming took 1 base from V and 4 from J; bases not matched to a gene: 9. CDR3 length equals 17 residues. The V gene's germline CDR1 is LNHNV and CDR2 YYDKDF (reference sequence). CDR3 DNA: TGTGCCACCAGCAGAGGGGGTAGCGGGGGATACCCAGATACGCAGTATTTT. It encodes CATSRGGSGGYPDTQYF.

V usage is TRBV9 and J usage is TRBJ1-3, with 8 bases lining up with TRBD1. Germline assignment: CDR1 SGDLS and CDR2 YYNGEE. J gave up 0 bases and V 4 bases, and 6 bases lay outside the gene matches. CDR3 size: 16 residues. Here the CDR3 DNA reads TGTGCCAGCAGCTCCAACACAGGGGGCTCTGGAAACACCATATATTTT. Residues: CASSSNTGGSGNTIYF.

The chain recombines TRBV11-2 with TRBJ1-1; weak D call: TRBD1 (5 bases). There are 14 residues in the CDR3. Germline values: CDR1 SGHAT, CDR2 FQNNGV. V lost 1 base and J lost 2, with 8 bases in between. Written as DNA, the CDR3 is TGTGCCAGCAGCTTAGGGGGCTTAAACACTGAAGCTTTCTTT. Residues: CASSLGGLNTEAFF.

This clone is a singleton in its sample. This sequence joins TRBV7-6 and TRBJ1-4; possible D gene TRBD1, 6 bases. Trimming removed 6 bases from V and 8 bases from J, with 19 bases in between. The CDR3 totals 15 residues. Per germline, CDR1 SGHVS and CDR2 FNYEAQ. The CDR3 DNA sequence: TGTGCCAGCAGTAGAGGGGGTGTTGGGGTCGAAAAACTGTTTTTT. Translation gives CASSRGGVGVEKLFF.

The rearrangement joins TRBV27 to TRBJ1-2; 7 nucleotides align to TRBD1. Trimming removed 5 bases from V and 3 bases from J; junction bases left unmatched: 6. The CDR3 length is 14 residues. The germline CDR1 and CDR2 sequences are MNHEY and SMNVEV (reference sequence). The CDR3 loop is CASSVTGLDYGYTF. In DNA form, the CDR3 reads TGTGCCAGCAGTGTGACAGGGTTGGACTATGGCTACACCTTC.

In its sample, this clone was seen once. The gene calls are TRBV6-1 and TRBJ2-1, with 9 positions matching TRBD2. This CDR3 comprises 15 residues. Germline V gene lookup returns CDR1 MNHNS and CDR2 SASEGT. J gave up 9 bases and V 6 bases, and 12 bases lay outside the gene matches. The CDR3 DNA reads as TGTGCCAGCAGCCGAGGGGGTAGCGGGGGAAGTGAGCAGTTCTTC. This translates into CASSRGGSGGSEQFF.

The genes are TRBV7-2 and TRBJ1-2; D is unresolved. Germline loops: CDR1 SGHTA, CDR2 FQGNSA. V was cut by 5 bases and J by 12 bases, with 16 bases left in between. The CDR3 spans 12 residues. The CDR3 bases are TGTGCCAGCAGCCTAATCCTCGGGATCCACACCTTC. It translates to CASSLILGIHTF.

The rearrangement joins TRBV2 to TRBJ1-1; D is possibly TRBD1 (5 bases). The V gene's germline CDR1 is SNHLY and CDR2 FYNNEI. The CDR3 spans 14 residues. V gave up 5 bases and J gave up 2 bases, with 12 bases separating them. The CDR3, as DNA: TGTGCCAGCAGTAAATTGACAGCTAACACTGAAGCTTTCTTT. It translates to CASSKLTANTEAFF.

This rearrangement joins TRBV29-1 to TRBJ1-1; D might be TRBD1 (6 bases). Trimming removed 5 bases at V and 6 bases at J, with 13 bases between. Germline loops: CDR1 SQVTM, CDR2 ANQGSEA. CDR3 length: 12 residues. Written as DNA, the CDR3 is TGCAGCGTTAGGCTGGGGGGGCCTGAAGCTTTCTTT. As protein: CSVRLGGPEAFF. The full variable domain, its missing parts supplied by reference TRBV29-1 and TRBJ1-1, is SAVISQKPSRDICQRGTSLTIQCQVDSQVTMMFWYRQQPGQSLTLIATANQGSEATYESGFVIDKFPISRPNLTFSTLTVSNMSPEDSSIYLCSVRLGGPEAFFGQGTRLTVV.

This clone was recorded only once. This chain joins TRBV4-1 and TRBJ1-1, with D uncertain. CDR1 MGHRA and CDR2 YSYEKL come from the germline V gene. The CDR3 covers 15 residues. V gave up 1 base and J gave up 1 base, with 10 bases separating them. The CDR3 DNA reads TGCGCCAGCAGCCAAGTGCGGGCGGAGAACACTGAAGCTTTCTTT. Translating gives CASSQVRAENTEAFF.

The chain uses TRBV4-1 and TRBJ1-4, with D tentatively TRBD1 (6 bases). Germline V gene lookup returns CDR1 MGHRA and CDR2 YSYEKL. The CDR3 totals 16 residues. V was cut by 1 base and J by 0 bases, with 9 bases left in between. This CDR3 is CASSQAGVATNEKLFF. For the CDR3, the DNA is TGCGCCAGCAGCCAAGCAGGGGTTGCAACTAATGAAAAACTGTTTTTT.

V usage is TRBV15 and J usage is TRBJ2-3; 7 nucleotides align to TRBD1. In germline, CDR1 is LNHNV, CDR2 YYDKDF (reference sequence). This CDR3 has 14 residues. After removal of 5 bases from V and 5 bases from J, the junction contained 7 bases not matched to a gene. The CDR3 nucleotides read TGTGCCACCAGCCCCGGGACAGAAAGAGATACGCAGTATTTT. It translates to CATSPGTERDTQYF.